This is a list of T cell receptor beta chains from one sample in a study of human T cells and chemical hapten exposure. One entry per CDR3 protein results from TCRdb running MiXCR on the RACE reads. The sample carries around 82,000 distinct CDR3 sequences, approximately 7% recorded once. This sample comprised whole blood, obtained in connection with sensitization to the hapten diphenylcyclopropenone (DPC). These TCRs come from a woman younger than 45 with alopecia areata. Some clones in this sample may be carry-over from other donors' samples. The CDR3 runs from the conserved cysteine through the conserved F or W. Each record gives: D gene, J gene, V gene, clone size, CDR3 protein, CDR3 DNA. A D gene is named only where the DNA matches it firmly. Where a row states a size, it is once, few, many or the class of an expanded clone; other rows omit it.

D: TRBD1; J: TRBJ1-4; V: TRBV6-2/TRBV6-3; size: few; CDR3: CASSPARTGANEKLFF; DNA: TGTGCCAGCAGTCCCGCTCGGACAGGCGCTAATGAAAAACTGTTTTTT
D: TRBD2; J: TRBJ2-1; V: TRBV12-3/TRBV12-4; size: many; CDR3: CASSFASGGAYEQFF; DNA: TGTGCCAGCAGCTTCGCTAGCGGGGGGGCTTATGAGCAGTTCTTC
D: TRBD1; J: TRBJ1-1; V: TRBV12-3/TRBV12-4; size: NA; CDR3: CASSSDRVISGRDTEAFF; DNA: TGTGCCAGCAGTTCCGACAGGGTCATTAGTGGGCGCGACACTGAAGCTTTCTTT
D: NA; J: TRBJ2-7; V: TRBV29-1; size: many; CDR3: CSVLRGAHEQYF; DNA: TGCAGCGTTCTACGGGGGGCCCACGAGCAGTACTTC
D: NA; J: TRBJ1-1; V: TRBV18; size: many; CDR3: CASSTDLNTEAFF; DNA: TGTGCCAGCTCGACGGATTTGAACACTGAAGCTTTCTTT
D: NA; J: TRBJ1-2; V: TRBV4-2; size: few; CDR3: CASNPERLFDYGYTF; DNA: TGTGCCAGCAACCCTGAACGGCTCTTTGACTATGGCTACACCTTC
D: NA; J: TRBJ1-1; V: TRBV19; size: few; CDR3: CASSRGTKGAEAFF; DNA: TGTGCCAGTAGTCGCGGGACCAAGGGAGCAGAAGCTTTCTTT
D: NA; J: TRBJ2-3; V: TRBV20-1; size: NA; CDR3: CSAGRTIYTDTQYF; DNA: TGCAGTGCGGGGCGTACTATTTATACAGATACGCAGTATTTT
D: NA; J: TRBJ1-5; V: TRBV12-3/TRBV12-4; size: NA; CDR3: CASSGHGSNQPQHF; DNA: TGTGCCAGCAGCGGACATGGGAGCAATCAGCCCCAGCATTTT
D: TRBD1; J: TRBJ1-5; V: TRBV7-8; size: many; CDR3: CASSSGQGYSNQPQHF; DNA: TGTGCCAGCAGCTCCGGACAGGGTTATAGCAATCAGCCCCAGCATTTT
D: NA; J: TRBJ2-1; V: TRBV2; size: many; CDR3: CASSERPGPYNEQFF; DNA: TGTGCCAGCAGTGAAAGACCAGGCCCCTACAATGAGCAGTTCTTC
D: TRBD1; J: TRBJ1-1; V: TRBV3-1; size: many; CDR3: CASSPGQGRMNTEAFF; DNA: TGTGCCAGCAGCCCAGGACAGGGAAGGATGAACACTGAAGCTTTCTTT
D: TRBD1; J: TRBJ2-2; V: TRBV5-4; size: NA; CDR3: CASSLASGQGNTGELFF; DNA: TGTGCCAGCAGCTTGGCCAGTGGACAGGGTAACACCGGGGAGCTGTTTTTT
D: TRBD2; J: TRBJ2-2; V: TRBV6-5; size: NA; CDR3: CASSTGTSESTGELFF; DNA: TGTGCCAGCAGCACCGGGACTAGCGAGTCCACCGGGGAGCTGTTTTTT
D: NA; J: TRBJ1-1; V: TRBV2; size: many; CDR3: CASSLTGKSTEAFF; DNA: TGTGCCAGCAGTCTTACAGGGAAGAGCACTGAAGCTTTCTTT
D: TRBD1; J: TRBJ2-7; V: TRBV19; size: NA; CDR3: CASSPGTVSYEQYF; DNA: TGTGCCAGTAGTCCCGGGACAGTCTCCTACGAGCAGTACTTC
D: TRBD2; J: TRBJ2-5; V: TRBV4-1; size: many; CDR3: CASSAKSGLVAETQYF; DNA: TGCGCCAGCAGCGCAAAATCGGGACTAGTTGCCGAGACCCAGTACTTC
D: TRBD2; J: TRBJ2-7; V: TRBV10-3; size: few; CDR3: CAITGAGGGHEQYF; DNA: TGTGCCATCACTGGAGCGGGGGGAGGCCACGAGCAGTACTTC
D: NA; J: TRBJ2-1; V: TRBV3-1; size: many; CDR3: CASSQDVGFGNEQFF; DNA: TGTGCCAGCAGCCAAGACGTCGGGTTCGGGAATGAGCAGTTCTTC
D: NA; J: TRBJ2-5; V: TRBV24-1; size: few; CDR3: CATSEPGSETQYF; DNA: TGTGCCACCAGTGAACCCGGTAGCGAGACCCAGTACTTC
D: NA; J: TRBJ1-1; V: TRBV20-1; size: NA; CDR3: CSARAPRGSGPEAFF; DNA: TGCAGTGCTAGAGCACCGAGGGGCTCAGGTCCTGAAGCTTTCTTT
D: NA; J: TRBJ1-3; V: TRBV29-1; size: NA; CDR3: CSAQPGSGNTIYF; DNA: TGCAGCGCCCAACCGGGCTCTGGAAACACCATATATTTT
D: NA; J: TRBJ2-7; V: TRBV27; size: many; CDR3: CASSRTGTYEQYF; DNA: TGTGCCAGCAGCCGGACGGGAACCTACGAGCAGTACTTC
D: TRBD2; J: TRBJ2-1; V: TRBV7-9; size: many; CDR3: CASSLGASGGPSHNEQFF; DNA: TGTGCCAGCAGCTTAGGGGCTAGCGGGGGCCCGTCGCACAATGAGCAGTTCTTC
D: TRBD2; J: TRBJ2-7; V: TRBV18; size: many; CDR3: CASSPVGLAGSSYEQYF; DNA: TGTGCCAGCTCGCCGGTAGGACTAGCGGGTTCCTCCTACGAGCAGTACTTC
D: NA; J: TRBJ2-5; V: TRBV29-1; size: NA; CDR3: CSVEASGVGETQYF; DNA: TGCAGCGTTGAAGCCTCAGGGGTAGGAGAGACCCAGTACTTC
D: NA; J: TRBJ2-1; V: TRBV21-1; size: many; CDR3: CASSKRAGLYNEQFF; DNA: TGTGCCAGCAGCAAACGTGCGGGGTTATACAATGAGCAGTTCTTC
D: NA; J: TRBJ1-5; V: TRBV15; size: few; CDR3: CATSMDISYSNQPQHF; DNA: TGTGCCACCAGCATGGACATCTCCTATAGCAATCAGCCCCAGCATTTT
D: NA; J: TRBJ2-7; V: TRBV29-1; size: few; CDR3: CSVAEQALGYEQYF; DNA: TGCAGCGTTGCCGAACAAGCCCTAGGGTACGAGCAGTACTTC
D: NA; J: TRBJ1-2; V: TRBV29-1; size: many; CDR3: CSVDSGIGYGYTF; DNA: TGCAGCGTTGATTCGGGGATCGGCTATGGCTACACCTTC
D: TRBD1; J: TRBJ1-2; V: TRBV7-2; size: many; CDR3: CASSSGTASYGYTF; DNA: TGTGCCAGCAGCTCAGGGACAGCAAGTTATGGCTACACCTTC
D: TRBD1; J: TRBJ1-5; V: TRBV20-1; size: few; CDR3: CSAMGQGNQPQHF; DNA: TGCAGTGCTATGGGACAGGGTAATCAGCCCCAGCATTTT
D: NA; J: TRBJ2-3; V: TRBV7-9; size: many; CDR3: CASSPVAVTDTQYF; DNA: TGTGCCAGCAGTCCGGTAGCGGTCACAGATACGCAGTATTTT